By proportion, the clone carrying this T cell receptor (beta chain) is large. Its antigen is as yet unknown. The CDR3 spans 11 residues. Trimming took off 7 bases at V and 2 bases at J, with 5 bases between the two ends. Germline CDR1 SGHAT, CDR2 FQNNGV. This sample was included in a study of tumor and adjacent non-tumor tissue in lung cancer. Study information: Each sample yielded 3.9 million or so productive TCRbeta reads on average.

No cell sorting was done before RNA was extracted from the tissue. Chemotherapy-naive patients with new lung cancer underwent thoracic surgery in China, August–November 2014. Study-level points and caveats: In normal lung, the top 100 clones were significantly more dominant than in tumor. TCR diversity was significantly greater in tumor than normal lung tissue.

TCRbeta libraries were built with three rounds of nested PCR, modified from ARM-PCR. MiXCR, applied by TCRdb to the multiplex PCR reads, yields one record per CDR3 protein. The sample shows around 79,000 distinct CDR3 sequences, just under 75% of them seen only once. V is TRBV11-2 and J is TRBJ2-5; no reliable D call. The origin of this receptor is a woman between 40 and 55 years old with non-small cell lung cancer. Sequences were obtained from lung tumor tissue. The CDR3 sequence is CASNQQETQYF. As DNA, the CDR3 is TGTGCCAGCAACCAGCAAGAGACCCAGTACTTC.